This section outlines one T cell receptor (beta chain) sequence together with its context. Its cognate antigen is unknown. The sample has other DNA sequences that encode this CDR3 too. The data derive from a study of shared clonotypes between healthy human individuals. Findings and caveats of the study: Clonotype sharing across a few donors was observed for about 5.5% of naive CD4 clonotypes.

Method: immunoSEQ multiplex PCR; TCRdb's copy keeps in-frame clones and lacks some. The sample has some 2 million clones, about 95% seen once; the top ten hold around 1.2%. V shed 0 bases, J shed 0 bases, and the junction held 2 bases outside the gene matches. In germline, CDR1 is SGHTA, CDR2 FQGNSA. The CDR3 has 15 amino acids. Naive CD8 cells, CD45RO-negative and positively selected for CCR7, excluded terminally differentiated effector memory CD45RA+ cells. Donors were healthy HIV-negative adults without recent acute infections or vaccinations. There were only Caucasian adults among the donors, and all lived in Nashville, Tennessee.

Sample: naive CD8+ T cells sorted from blood. This chain connects TRBV7-2 to TRBJ2-7; 7 nucleotides agree with TRBD1. The TCR was taken from a man in his late teens or twenties in good health. The CDR3 here is CASSLATGSSYEQYF. As DNA, the CDR3 is TGTGCCAGCAGCTTAGCGACAGGGAGCTCCTACGAGCAGTACTTC.